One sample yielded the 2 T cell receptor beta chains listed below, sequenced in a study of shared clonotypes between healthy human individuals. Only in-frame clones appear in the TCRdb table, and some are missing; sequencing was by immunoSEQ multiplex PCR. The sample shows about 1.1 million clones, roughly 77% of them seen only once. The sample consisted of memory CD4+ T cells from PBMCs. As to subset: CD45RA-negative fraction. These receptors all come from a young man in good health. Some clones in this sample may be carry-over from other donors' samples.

CDR3 nucleotides: TGTGCCAGCGGCCCTTGGGCCACAGATACGCAGTATTTT. Residues: CASGPWATDTQYF. The chain combines TRBV27 with TRBJ2-3; unclear D gene. The CDR3 covers 13 residues. Germline V lookup: CDR1 MNHEY, CDR2 SMNVEV (reference sequence). V lost 8 bases and J 2 bases, leaving 11 bases between the germline ends.

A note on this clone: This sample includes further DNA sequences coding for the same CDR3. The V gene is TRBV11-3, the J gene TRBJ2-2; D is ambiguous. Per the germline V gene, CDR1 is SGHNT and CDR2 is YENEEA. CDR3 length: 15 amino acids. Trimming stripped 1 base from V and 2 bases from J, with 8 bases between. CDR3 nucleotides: TGTGCCAGCAGCTTAGGTTGGCCCAACACCGGGGAGCTGTTTTTT. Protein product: CASSLGWPNTGELFF.